One and the same sample provided the 20 T cell receptor beta chains below, sequenced in a study of blood T cell repertoires in COVID-19. The repertoire was sequenced with immunoSEQ multiplex PCR; TCRdb's copy has only in-frame clones and lacks some. This sample yields about 240,000 clones, of which around 87% are seen a single time; just over 7% belongs to the top ten. The sample was peripheral blood. These TCRs come from a man between 60 and 75 years old who had recovered from COVID-19.

A single count supports this clone. The chain is built from TRBV16 and TRBJ1-3; D gene uncertain. This CDR3 spans 14 amino acids. With 0 bases removed from V and 4 bases from J, the gap between germline ends came to 7 bases. The germline V gene encodes CDR1 KGHSY and CDR2 FQNENV. CDR3 sequence (DNA): TGTGCCAGCAGCCAATCATTTGAGGGAAACACCATATATTTT. Amino acids: CASSQSFEGNTIYF.

V and J are TRBV5-5 and TRBJ1-2; D may be TRBD1 (6 bases). The germline CDR1 and CDR2 sequences are SGHKS and YYEKEE (reference sequence). With 0 bases removed from V and 6 bases from J, the gap between germline ends came to 15 bases. This CDR3 has 15 residues. This CDR3 is CASSLVLWGLDGYTF. In nucleotides, the CDR3 is TGTGCCAGCAGCTTGGTTTTGTGGGGGCTGGATGGCTACACCTTC.

The genes are TRBV18 and TRBJ2-3; 9 nucleotides match TRBD2. V lost 3 bases to trimming and J lost 2 bases; unmatched junction nucleotides: 3. CDR1 and CDR2 from the germline V gene are KGHSH and LQKENI. This CDR3 comprises 15 residues. Written as DNA, the CDR3 is TGTGCCAGCTCACCTCTAGCGGGGCTCACAGATACGCAGTATTTT. Amino acid sequence: CASSPLAGLTDTQYF.

This clone was detected once. This CDR3 reads CASSPTPGGETQYF. CDR3 sequence (DNA): TGCGCCAGCAGCCCAACCCCAGGCGGGGAGACCCAGTACTTC. V gene TRBV5-1 combines with J gene TRBJ2-5, with D perhaps TRBD2 (5 bases). Germline V CDR1 and CDR2: SGHRS, YFSETQ. Trimming removed 4 bases from V and 5 bases from J, with 15 bases in between. CDR3 size: 14 residues.

The rearrangement joins TRBV19 to TRBJ1-2, with 7 positions matching TRBD1. The V and J ends lost 5 bases and 4 bases, in that order; junction bases with no gene match: 13. This CDR3 contains 16 residues. From germline, CDR1 is LNHDA and CDR2 SQIVND (reference sequence). The CDR3 bases are TGTGCCAGTAGTTCCGGGGGACAGTCGGAGTTCTATGGCTACACCTTC. This sequence encodes CASSSGGQSEFYGYTF.

This chain uses TRBV9 with TRBJ1-6; 7 bases fit TRBD1. After removal of 3 bases from V and 2 bases from J, the junction contained 5 bases not matched to a gene. This CDR3 has 16 amino acids. Germline assignment: CDR1 SGDLS and CDR2 YYNGEE. CDR3 in DNA: TGTGCCAGCAGCGCTCGACAGGGTCCCTATAATTCACCCCTCCACTTT. It encodes CASSARQGPYNSPLHF.

This chain joins TRBV20-1 and TRBJ2-1; 8 nucleotides align to TRBD2. The trim removed 3 bases at V and 1 base at J, leaving 5 bases unmatched. The germline CDR1 and CDR2 sequences are DFQATT and SNEGSKA (reference sequence). The CDR3 has 15 amino acids. CDR3: CSASPGRGSYNEQFF. The CDR3 region has the DNA TGCAGTGCTAGTCCCGGGAGGGGTTCCTACAATGAGCAGTTCTTC.

The J gene is TRBJ1-2, the V gene TRBV5-8; D possibly corresponds to TRBD1 (5 bases). The V gene lost 9 bases and the J gene lost 8 bases, with 29 bases spanning the gap. Germline CDR1 and CDR2: SGHTS and YDEGEE. The CDR3 consists of 16 residues. Written as DNA, the CDR3 is TGTGCCACCTCCTATGGGAGGGCGGGGCCCTTCGGAGGCTACACCTTC. It yields the protein CATSYGRAGPFGGYTF.

The CDR3 region is CASRRENEKLFF. As DNA, the CDR3 is TGTGCCAGCAGACGGGAAAATGAAAAACTGTTTTTT. The gene calls are TRBV2 and TRBJ1-4; D uncertain. Trimming took off 6 bases at V and 5 bases at J, with 7 bases between the two ends. Per germline, CDR1 SNHLY and CDR2 FYNNEI. This CDR3 is 12 amino acids long.

The chain carries TRBV4-1 and TRBJ2-1; 10 positions agree with TRBD1. The germline gives CDR1 MGHRA, CDR2 YSYEKL. This CDR3 spans 16 amino acids. Trimming removed 2 bases from V and 7 bases from J; junction bases left unmatched: 8. The CDR3 nucleotides read TGCGCCAGCAGCCAACCTGACAGGGGGCTATATAATGAGCAGTTCTTC. This sequence encodes CASSQPDRGLYNEQFF.

The chain links TRBV4-2 to TRBJ2-1; 12 bases align to TRBD2. The CDR3 covers 18 residues. Germline V lookup: CDR1 LGHNA, CDR2 YNFKEQ. V shed 0 bases, J shed 8 bases, and the junction held 11 bases outside the gene matches. CDR3 in DNA: TGTGCCAGCAGCCAAGATGGCCCTGGACTAGCGGGGTGGGATGAGCAGTTCTTC. It translates to CASSQDGPGLAGWDEQFF.

The chain uses TRBV5-1 and TRBJ1-4; weak D call: TRBD1 (5 bases). The germline gives CDR1 SGHRS, CDR2 YFSETQ. The CDR3 loop spans 15 amino acids. The V end lost 2 bases, the J end lost 7 bases, and 15 bases lay between the germline ends. The CDR3, as DNA: TGCGCCAGCAGCTTCTCGGGGGGTGGAGGTGAAAAACTGTTTTTT. Protein sequence: CASSFSGGGGEKLFF.

The sample holds one count of this clone. The V and J genes are TRBV5-5 and TRBJ2-7, with TRBD2 matching 11 bases. CDR3 length equals 14 residues. Looked up from germline, CDR1 is SGHKS and CDR2 is YYEKEE (reference sequence). With 2 bases clipped from V and 4 bases from J, the junction kept 2 bases outside the gene matches. CDR3 amino acids: CASSFGLAGYEQYV. CDR3 nucleotides: TGTGCCAGCAGCTTCGGACTAGCGGGTTACGAGCAGTACGTC.

The rearrangement uses TRBV10-2 and TRBJ2-7; D may be TRBD2 (5 bases). V was cut by 6 bases and J by 2 bases, with 14 bases left in between. This CDR3 region has 14 residues. Germline values: CDR1 WSHSY, CDR2 SAAADI. DNA of the CDR3: TGCGCCAGCAGGGACTCAATTATAACCTACGAGCAGTACTTC. The encoded protein is CASRDSIITYEQYF.

CDR3 in amino acids: CSVGSLGTGIGADTQYF. CDR3 sequence (DNA): TGCAGCGTCGGGAGCCTAGGGACAGGGATCGGCGCAGATACGCAGTATTTT. The rearrangement joins TRBV29-1 to TRBJ2-3; 9 nucleotides match TRBD1. V shed 6 bases and J 4 bases; nucleotides not matched to a gene: 17. Looked up from germline, CDR1 is SQVTM and CDR2 is ANQGSEA. This CDR3 is 17 amino acids long.

This clone was observed once. The rearrangement uses TRBV4-2 and TRBJ2-1; TRBD2 agrees at 10 bases. The CDR3 has 16 residues. Per the germline V gene, CDR1 is LGHNA and CDR2 is YNFKEQ. After removal of 5 bases from V and 3 bases from J, the junction contained 7 bases not matched to a gene. CDR3 DNA: TGTGCCAGCAGCTTTTTAATAGCGGGGGGCTACAATGAGCAGTTCTTC. Amino acid sequence: CASSFLIAGGYNEQFF.

The sample holds a few counts of this clone. The chain employs TRBV18 and TRBJ2-7; 11 positions agree with TRBD1. Losses at the gene ends were 4 bases for V and 5 bases for J; bases not matched to a gene: 7. This CDR3 is 15 amino acids long. The germline V gene has CDR1 KGHSH and CDR2 LQKENI. In nucleotides, the CDR3 is TGTGCCAGCTCACGTTCCGGGACAGGGGGGAACGAGCAGTACGTC. This codes for CASSRSGTGGNEQYV.

The chain joins TRBV2 to TRBJ2-7; D uncertain. Trimming stripped 4 bases from V and 2 bases from J, with 9 bases between. The CDR3 is 13 residues long. In germline, CDR1 is SNHLY, CDR2 FYNNEI. The CDR3 reads CASSVGGPYEQYV. The CDR3 DNA reads as TGTGCCAGCAGTGTCGGCGGCCCCTACGAGCAGTACGTC.

CDR3 nucleotides: TGTGCCAGCAGTTACTCGGACTTCAATCAGCCCCAGCATTTT. As protein: CASSYSDFNQPQHF. The chain joins TRBV2 to TRBJ1-5; D uncertain. CDR3 length: 14 amino acids. Trimming removed 5 bases at V and 3 bases at J, with 11 bases between. The germline V gene has CDR1 SNHLY and CDR2 FYNNEI.

This chain joins TRBV9 and TRBJ2-6; D is unclear. This CDR3 contains 18 residues. V lost 0 bases to trimming and J lost 4 bases, with 17 bases between them. CDR1 and CDR2 from the germline V gene are SGDLS and YYNGEE. The CDR3: CASSVAITKANGANVLTF. The CDR3 DNA is TGTGCCAGCAGCGTAGCTATCACCAAAGCTAACGGGGCCAACGTCCTGACTTTC.